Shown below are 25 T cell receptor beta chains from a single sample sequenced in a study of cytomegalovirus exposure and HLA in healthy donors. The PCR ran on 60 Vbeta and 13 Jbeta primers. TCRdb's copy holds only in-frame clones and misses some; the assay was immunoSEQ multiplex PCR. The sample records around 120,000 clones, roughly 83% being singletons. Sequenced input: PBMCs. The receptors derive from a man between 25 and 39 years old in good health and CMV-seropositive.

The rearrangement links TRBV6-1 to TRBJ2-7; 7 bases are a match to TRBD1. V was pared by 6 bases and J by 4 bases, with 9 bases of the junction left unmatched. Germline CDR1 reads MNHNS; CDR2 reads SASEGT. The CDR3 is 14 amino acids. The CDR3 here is CASSSGTDKYEQYF. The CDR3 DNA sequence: TGTGCCAGCAGCTCCGGGACAGATAAGTACGAGCAGTACTTC.

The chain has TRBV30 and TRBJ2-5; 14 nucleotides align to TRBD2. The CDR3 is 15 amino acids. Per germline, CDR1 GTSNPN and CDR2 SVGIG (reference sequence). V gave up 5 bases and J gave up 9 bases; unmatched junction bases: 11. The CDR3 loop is CAWGGLAGGGEAQYF. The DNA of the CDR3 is TGTGCCTGGGGAGGACTAGCGGGAGGAGGGGAGGCCCAGTACTTC.

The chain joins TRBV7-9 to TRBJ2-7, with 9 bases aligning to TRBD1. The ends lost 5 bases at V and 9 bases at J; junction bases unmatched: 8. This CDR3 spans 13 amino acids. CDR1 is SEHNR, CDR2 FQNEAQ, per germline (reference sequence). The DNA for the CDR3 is TGTGCCAGCAGCGCCGGGACAGGGTTTGGGCAGTACTTC. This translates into CASSAGTGFGQYF.

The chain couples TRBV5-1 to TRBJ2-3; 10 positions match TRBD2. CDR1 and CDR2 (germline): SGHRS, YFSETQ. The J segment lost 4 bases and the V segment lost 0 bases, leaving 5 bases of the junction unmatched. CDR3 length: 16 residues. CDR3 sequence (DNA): TGCGCCAGCAGCTTGGCATTAGCGGGAGGATCAGATACGCAGTATTTT. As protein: CASSLALAGGSDTQYF.

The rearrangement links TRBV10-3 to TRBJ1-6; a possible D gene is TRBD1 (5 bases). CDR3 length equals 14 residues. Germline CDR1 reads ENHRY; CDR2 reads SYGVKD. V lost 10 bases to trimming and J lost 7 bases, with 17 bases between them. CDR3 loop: CATSSLGVNSPLHF. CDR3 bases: TGTGCCACCTCTAGTCTAGGGGTGAATTCACCCCTCCACTTT.

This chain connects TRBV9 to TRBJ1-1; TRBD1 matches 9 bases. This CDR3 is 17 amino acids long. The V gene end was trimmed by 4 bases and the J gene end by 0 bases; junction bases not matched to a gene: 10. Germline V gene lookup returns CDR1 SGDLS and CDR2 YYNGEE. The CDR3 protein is CASSPYSGTGLNTEAFF. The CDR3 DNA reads TGTGCCAGCAGCCCGTACTCCGGGACAGGGTTGAACACTGAAGCTTTCTTT.

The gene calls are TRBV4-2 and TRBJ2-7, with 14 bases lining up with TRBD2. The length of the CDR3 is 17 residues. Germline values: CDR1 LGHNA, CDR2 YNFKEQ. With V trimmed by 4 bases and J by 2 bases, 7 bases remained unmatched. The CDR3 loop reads CASSPGLAGVGTYEQYF. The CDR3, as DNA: TGTGCCAGCAGCCCGGGACTAGCGGGAGTCGGCACCTACGAGCAGTACTTC.

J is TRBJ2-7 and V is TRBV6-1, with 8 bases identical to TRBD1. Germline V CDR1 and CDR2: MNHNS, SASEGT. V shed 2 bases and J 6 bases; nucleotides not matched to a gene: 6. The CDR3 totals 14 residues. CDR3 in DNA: TGTGCCAGCAGTGAAAGAGTGACAGGGGTCGAGCAGTACTTC. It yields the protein CASSERVTGVEQYF.

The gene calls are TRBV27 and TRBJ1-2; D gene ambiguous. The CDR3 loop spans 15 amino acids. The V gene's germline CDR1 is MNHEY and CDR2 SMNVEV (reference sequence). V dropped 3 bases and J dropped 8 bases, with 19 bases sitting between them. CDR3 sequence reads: CASSFVTRTPMGYTF. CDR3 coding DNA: TGTGCCAGCAGTTTCGTCACACGGACTCCTATGGGCTACACCTTC.

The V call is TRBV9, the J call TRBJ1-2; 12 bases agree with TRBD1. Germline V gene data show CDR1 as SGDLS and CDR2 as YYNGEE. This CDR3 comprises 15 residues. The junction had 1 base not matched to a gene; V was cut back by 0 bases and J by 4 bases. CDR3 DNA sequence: TGTGCCAGCAGCGTAGAGGGACAGGGGGCCTATGGCTACACCTTC. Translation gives CASSVEGQGAYGYTF. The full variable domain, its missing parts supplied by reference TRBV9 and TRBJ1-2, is DSGVTQTPKHLITATGQRVTLRCSPRSGDLSVYWYQQSLDQGLQFLIQYYNGEERAKGNILERFSAQQFPDLHSELNLSSLELGDSALYFCASSVEGQGAYGYTFGSGTRLTVV.

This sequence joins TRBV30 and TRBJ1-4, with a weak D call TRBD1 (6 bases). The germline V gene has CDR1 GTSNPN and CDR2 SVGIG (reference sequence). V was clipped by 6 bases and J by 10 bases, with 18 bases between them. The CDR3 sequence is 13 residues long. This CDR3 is CACLQGVERKLFF. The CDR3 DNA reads TGTGCCTGTCTACAGGGAGTTGAAAGAAAACTGTTTTTT.

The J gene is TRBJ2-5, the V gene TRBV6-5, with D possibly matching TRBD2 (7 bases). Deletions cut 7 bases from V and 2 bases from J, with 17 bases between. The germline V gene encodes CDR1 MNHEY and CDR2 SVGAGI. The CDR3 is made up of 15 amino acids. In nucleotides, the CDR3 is TGTGCCAGCACCGAGGGGGGGGGCCTTCAAGAGACCCAGTACTTC. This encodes CASTEGGGLQETQYF.

CDR3 sequence (DNA): TGTGCCAGCAGCCCAGGGACAACTAATGAAAAACTGTTTTTT. Protein sequence: CASSPGTTNEKLFF. This sequence joins TRBV7-9 and TRBJ1-4; possibly TRBD1 for D (5 bases). This CDR3 is built from 14 residues. V was cut by 5 bases and J by 0 bases, with 7 bases left in between. Germline loops: CDR1 SEHNR, CDR2 FQNEAQ (reference sequence).

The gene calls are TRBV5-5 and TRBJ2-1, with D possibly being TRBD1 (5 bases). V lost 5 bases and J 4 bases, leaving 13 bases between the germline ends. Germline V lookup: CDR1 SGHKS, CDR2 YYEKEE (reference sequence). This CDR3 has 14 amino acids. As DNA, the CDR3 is TGTGCCAGCAGACGTGGGGCCATTTACAATGAGCAGTTCTTC. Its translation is CASRRGAIYNEQFF. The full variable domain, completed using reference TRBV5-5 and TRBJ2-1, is DAGVTQSPTHLIKTRGQQVTLRCSPISGHKSVSWYQQVLGQGPQFIFQYYEKEERGRGNFPDRFSARQFPNYSSELNVNALLLGDSALYLCASRRGAIYNEQFFGPGTRLTVL.

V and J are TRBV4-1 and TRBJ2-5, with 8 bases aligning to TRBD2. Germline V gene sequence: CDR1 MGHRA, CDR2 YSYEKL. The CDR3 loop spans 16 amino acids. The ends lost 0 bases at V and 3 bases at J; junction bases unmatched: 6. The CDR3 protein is CASSQDLAGFEETQYF. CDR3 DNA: TGCGCCAGCAGCCAAGATCTAGCGGGTTTCGAAGAGACCCAGTACTTC.

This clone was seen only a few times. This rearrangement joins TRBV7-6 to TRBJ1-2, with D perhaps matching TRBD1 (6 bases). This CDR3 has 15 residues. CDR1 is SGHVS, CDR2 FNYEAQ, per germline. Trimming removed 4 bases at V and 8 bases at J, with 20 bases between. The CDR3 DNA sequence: TGTGCCAGCAGCTCCCAGTTGGGACAATTATGGGGCTACACCTTC. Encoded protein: CASSSQLGQLWGYTF.

In nucleotides, the CDR3 is TGTGCCAGCAGCCGTACCGGGACAGGGGGGGGCTACACCTTC. The encoded protein is CASSRTGTGGGYTF. This chain connects TRBV7-2 to TRBJ1-2; 11 bases map to TRBD1. CDR3 length equals 14 residues. Germline V gene data show CDR1 as SGHTA and CDR2 as FQGNSA. With 5 bases clipped from V and 8 bases from J, the junction kept 7 bases outside the gene matches.

The CDR3 spells CASSHRDGYEQYF. CDR3 nucleotide sequence: TGTGCCAGCAGCCACAGGGACGGATACGAGCAGTACTTC. The rearrangement uses TRBV7-2 and TRBJ2-7; weak D call: TRBD1 (6 bases). The V end lost 5 bases, the J end lost 4 bases, and 12 bases lay between the germline ends. CDR3 length: 13 residues. Germline values: CDR1 SGHTA, CDR2 FQGNSA.

CDR3 sequence (DNA): TGTGCCAGCTCACCAAATAGTGTCGATACGCAGTATTTT. Its protein product is CASSPNSVDTQYF. The chain recombines TRBV18 with TRBJ2-3; D remains unclear. The CDR3 spans 13 residues. The germline CDR1 and CDR2 sequences are KGHSH and LQKENI. V lost 2 bases and J lost 6, with 9 bases in between.

The CDR3 DNA sequence: TGTGCCTGGAGTCCCTTGTACAATGAGCAGTTCTTC. As protein: CAWSPLYNEQFF. V gene TRBV30 combines with J gene TRBJ2-1; D gene ambiguous. With 2 bases removed from V and 4 bases from J, the gap between germline ends came to 6 bases. This CDR3 region has 12 residues. In germline, CDR1 is GTSNPN, CDR2 SVGIG (reference sequence). The whole variable domain, filled in from reference TRBV30 and TRBJ2-1, reads SQTIHQWPATLVQPVGSPLSLECTVEGTSNPNLYWYRQAAGRGLQLLFYSVGIGQISSEVPQNLSASRPQDRQFILSSKKLLLSDSGFYLCAWSPLYNEQFFGPGTRLTVL.

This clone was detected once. The CDR3 region is CASSYQESAFF. For the CDR3, the DNA is TGTGCCAGCAGCTACCAAGAAAGCGCTTTCTTT. The chain has TRBV5-6 and TRBJ1-1, with unresolved D. CDR1 and CDR2 (germline): SGHDT, YYEEEE. V was shortened by 3 bases and J by 11 bases, with 11 bases between the two germline ends. The CDR3 consists of 11 residues.

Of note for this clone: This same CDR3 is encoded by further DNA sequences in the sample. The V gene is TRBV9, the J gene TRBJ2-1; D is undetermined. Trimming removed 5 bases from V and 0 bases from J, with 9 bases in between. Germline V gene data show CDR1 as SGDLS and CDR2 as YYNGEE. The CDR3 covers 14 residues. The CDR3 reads CASRPLSSYNEQFF. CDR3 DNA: TGTGCCAGCAGACCCCTCAGCTCCTACAATGAGCAGTTCTTC.

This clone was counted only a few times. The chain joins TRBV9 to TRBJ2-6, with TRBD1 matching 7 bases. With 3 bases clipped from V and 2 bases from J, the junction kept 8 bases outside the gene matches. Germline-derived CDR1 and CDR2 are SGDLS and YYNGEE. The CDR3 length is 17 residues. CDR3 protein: CASSARQGRAGANVLTF. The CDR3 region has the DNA TGTGCCAGCAGCGCTAGACAGGGAAGGGCTGGGGCCAACGTCCTGACTTTC.

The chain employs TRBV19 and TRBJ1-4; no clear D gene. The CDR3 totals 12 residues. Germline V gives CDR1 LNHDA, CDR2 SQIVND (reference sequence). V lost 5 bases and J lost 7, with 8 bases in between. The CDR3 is CASSPGGEKLFF. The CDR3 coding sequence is TGTGCCAGTAGTCCAGGTGGTGAAAAACTGTTTTTT.

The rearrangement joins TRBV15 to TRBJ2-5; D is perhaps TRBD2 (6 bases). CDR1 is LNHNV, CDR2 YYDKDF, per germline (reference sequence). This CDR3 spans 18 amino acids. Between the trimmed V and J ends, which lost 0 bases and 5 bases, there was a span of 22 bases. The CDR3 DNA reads TGTGCCACCAGCAGAGAGGCGGCAATCAGGGAGGATCGGGAGACCCAGTACTTC. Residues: CATSREAAIREDRETQYF.